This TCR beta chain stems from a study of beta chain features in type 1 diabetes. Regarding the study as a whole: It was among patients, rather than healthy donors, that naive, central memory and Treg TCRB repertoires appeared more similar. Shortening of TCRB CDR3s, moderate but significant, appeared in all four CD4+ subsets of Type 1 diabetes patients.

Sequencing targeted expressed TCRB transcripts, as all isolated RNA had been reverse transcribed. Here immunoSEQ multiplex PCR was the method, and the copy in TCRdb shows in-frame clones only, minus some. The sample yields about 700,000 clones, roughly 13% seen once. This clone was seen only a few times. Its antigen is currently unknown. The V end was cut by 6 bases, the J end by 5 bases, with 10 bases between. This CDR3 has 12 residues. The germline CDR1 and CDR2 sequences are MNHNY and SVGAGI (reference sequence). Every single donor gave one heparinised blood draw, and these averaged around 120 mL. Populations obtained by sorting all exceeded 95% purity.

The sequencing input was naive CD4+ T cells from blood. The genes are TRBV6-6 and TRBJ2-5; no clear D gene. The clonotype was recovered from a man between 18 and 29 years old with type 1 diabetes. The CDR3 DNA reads TGTGCCAGCAGCCCGACCGGGGAGACCCAGTACTTC. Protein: CASSPTGETQYF.